This entry features one TCR beta chain sequence. The same CDR3 arises from other DNA sequences in this sample as well. The record originates from a study of cytomegalovirus exposure and HLA in healthy donors. The CDR3 totals 16 residues. Germline loops: CDR1 MNHNS, CDR2 SASEGT. V lost 3 bases, J lost 2 bases, and 11 bases lay in between. The PCR contained 60 Vbeta and 13 Jbeta primers. The repertoire was sequenced with immunoSEQ multiplex PCR; TCRdb's copy has only in-frame clones and lacks some. The sample records approximately 95,000 clones, around 80% being singletons. The gene calls are TRBV6-1 and TRBJ1-6; D gene ambiguous. The origin of this receptor is a man aged 18 to 29 in good health and CMV-seropositive. What was sequenced was PBMCs. The CDR3 coding sequence is TGTGCCAGCAGTGAGGCTGACCGGGCCTATAATTCACCCCTCCACTTT. It yields the protein CASSEADRAYNSPLHF.